This entry describes one TCR beta chain. The antigen is not known. The data are from a study of blood T cells in healthy people across ages. Study outcomes and limitations: Naive T cell percentage showed a strong correlation with the diversity of TCR beta.

Through a sample-barcoded 5' primer and a J-beta primer mix, a second PCR was run for roughly 7 to 12 cycles. Each cDNA molecule, via a template-switch adaptor with 12 random nucleotides, was tagged. MiXCR, applied by TCRdb to the 5' RACE reads, yields one record per CDR3 protein. This sample yields more than 900,000 distinct CDR3 sequences, of which roughly a quarter are seen a single time; around 0.7% belongs to the top ten. This CDR3 has 12 amino acids. V was trimmed by 5 bases and J by 6 bases, leaving 8 bases between them. The sample was also reused in another study, on T cells of mothers and their children.

The sequenced sample was blood. The genes are TRBV12-3 or TRBV12-4 and TRBJ1-3; D ambiguous. The receptor was isolated from a girl aged 2 to 10 in good health. The DNA of the CDR3 is TGTGCCAGCAGTGAGGTGGAAAACACCATATATTTT. Residues: CASSEVENTIYF.